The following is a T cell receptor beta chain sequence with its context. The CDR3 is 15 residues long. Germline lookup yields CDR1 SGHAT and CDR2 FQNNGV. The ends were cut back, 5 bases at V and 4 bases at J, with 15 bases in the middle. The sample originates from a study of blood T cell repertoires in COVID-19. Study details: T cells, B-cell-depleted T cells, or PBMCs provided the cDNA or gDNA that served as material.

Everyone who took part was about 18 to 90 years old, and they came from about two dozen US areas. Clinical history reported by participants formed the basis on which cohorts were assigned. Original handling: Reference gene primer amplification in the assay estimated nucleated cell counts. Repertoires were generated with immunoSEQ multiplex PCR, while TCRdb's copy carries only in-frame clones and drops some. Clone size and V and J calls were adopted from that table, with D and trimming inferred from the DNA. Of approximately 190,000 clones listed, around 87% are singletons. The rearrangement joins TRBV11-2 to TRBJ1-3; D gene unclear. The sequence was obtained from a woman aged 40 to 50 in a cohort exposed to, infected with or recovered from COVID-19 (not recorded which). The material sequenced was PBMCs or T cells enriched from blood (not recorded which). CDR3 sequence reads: CASSTRSGGGNTIYF. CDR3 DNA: TGTGCCAGCAGCACTAGATCGGGCGGAGGAAACACCATATATTTT.